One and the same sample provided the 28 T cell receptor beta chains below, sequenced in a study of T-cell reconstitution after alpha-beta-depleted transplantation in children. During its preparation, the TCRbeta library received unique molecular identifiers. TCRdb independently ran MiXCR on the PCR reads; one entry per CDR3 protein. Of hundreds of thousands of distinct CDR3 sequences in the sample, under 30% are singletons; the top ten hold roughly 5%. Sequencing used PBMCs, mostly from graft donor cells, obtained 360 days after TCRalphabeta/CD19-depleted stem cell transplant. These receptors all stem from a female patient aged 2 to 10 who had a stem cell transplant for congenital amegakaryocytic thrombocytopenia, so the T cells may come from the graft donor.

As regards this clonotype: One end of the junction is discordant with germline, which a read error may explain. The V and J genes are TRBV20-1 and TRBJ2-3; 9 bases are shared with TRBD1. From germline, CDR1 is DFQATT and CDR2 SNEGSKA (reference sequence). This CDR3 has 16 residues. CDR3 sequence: CCARDPTGGVTDTQYF. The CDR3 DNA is TGCTGTGCTAGAGACCCGACAGGGGGAGTCACAGATACGCAGTATTTT.

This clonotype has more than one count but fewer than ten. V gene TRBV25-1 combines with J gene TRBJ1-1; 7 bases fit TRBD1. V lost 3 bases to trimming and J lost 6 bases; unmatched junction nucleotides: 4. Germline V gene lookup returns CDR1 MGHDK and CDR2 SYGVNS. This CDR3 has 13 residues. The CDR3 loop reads CASSETGLAEAFF. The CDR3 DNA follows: TGTGCCAGCAGTGAGACAGGGTTGGCTGAAGCTTTCTTT.

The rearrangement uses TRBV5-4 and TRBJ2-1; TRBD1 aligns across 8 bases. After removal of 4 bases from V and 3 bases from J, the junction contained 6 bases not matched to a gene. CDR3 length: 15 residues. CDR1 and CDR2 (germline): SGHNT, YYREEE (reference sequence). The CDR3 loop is CASSHRQGLYNEQFF. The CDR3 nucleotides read TGTGCCAGCAGCCACCGACAGGGGCTCTACAATGAGCAGTTCTTC.

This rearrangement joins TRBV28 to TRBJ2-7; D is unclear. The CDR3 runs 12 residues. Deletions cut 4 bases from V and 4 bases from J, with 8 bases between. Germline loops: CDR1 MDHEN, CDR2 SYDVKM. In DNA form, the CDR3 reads TGTGCCAGCAGTTCAAGGGTTTACGAGCAGTACTTC. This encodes CASSSRVYEQYF.

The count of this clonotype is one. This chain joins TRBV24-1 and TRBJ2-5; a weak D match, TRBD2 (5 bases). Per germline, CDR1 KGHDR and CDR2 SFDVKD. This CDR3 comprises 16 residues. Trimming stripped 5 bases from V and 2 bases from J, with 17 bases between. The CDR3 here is CATSAYGRGQQETQYF. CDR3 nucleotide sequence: TGTGCCACCAGTGCCTACGGTCGGGGTCAGCAAGAGACCCAGTACTTC.

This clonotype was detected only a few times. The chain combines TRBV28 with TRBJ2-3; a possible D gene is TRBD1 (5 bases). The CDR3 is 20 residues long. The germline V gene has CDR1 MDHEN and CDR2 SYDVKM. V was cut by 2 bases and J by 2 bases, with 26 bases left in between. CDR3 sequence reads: CASSLLSYSGAHIHTDTQYF. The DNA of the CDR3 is TGTGCCAGCAGTTTACTTTCTTATTCTGGGGCTCACATCCACACAGATACGCAGTATTTT.

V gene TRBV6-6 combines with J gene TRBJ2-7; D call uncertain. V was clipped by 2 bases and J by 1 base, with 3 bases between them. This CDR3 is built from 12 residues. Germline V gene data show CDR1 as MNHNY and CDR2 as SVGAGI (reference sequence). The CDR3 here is CASSYDSYEQYF. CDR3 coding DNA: TGTGCCAGCAGTTACGATTCCTACGAGCAGTACTTC.

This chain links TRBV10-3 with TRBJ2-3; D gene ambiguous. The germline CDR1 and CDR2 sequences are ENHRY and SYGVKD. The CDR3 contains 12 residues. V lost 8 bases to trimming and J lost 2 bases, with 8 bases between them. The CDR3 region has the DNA TGTGCCATCGGGATTACCACAGATACGCAGTATTTT. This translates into CAIGITTDTQYF.

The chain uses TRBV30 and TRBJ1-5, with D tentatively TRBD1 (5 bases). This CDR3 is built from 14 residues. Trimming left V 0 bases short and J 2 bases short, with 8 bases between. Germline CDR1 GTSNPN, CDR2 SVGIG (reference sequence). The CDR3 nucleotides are TGTGCCTGGAGTGTATGGGGCGGCAATCAGCCCCAGCATTTT. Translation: CAWSVWGGNQPQHF.

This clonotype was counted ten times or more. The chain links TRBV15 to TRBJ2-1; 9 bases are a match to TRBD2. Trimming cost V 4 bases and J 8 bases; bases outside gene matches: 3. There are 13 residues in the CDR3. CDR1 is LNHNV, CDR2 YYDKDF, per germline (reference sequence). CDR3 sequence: CATSTLAGYEQFF. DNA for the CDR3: TGTGCCACCAGCACACTAGCGGGCTATGAGCAGTTCTTC.

In nucleotides, the CDR3 is TGCAGCGTTGAGGAGGTTTGGACAGCGAACACTGAAGCTTTCTTT. This translates into CSVEEVWTANTEAFF. The genes are TRBV29-1 and TRBJ1-1, with a possible D match to TRBD1 (6 bases). The germline V gene encodes CDR1 SQVTM and CDR2 ANQGSEA. V lost 3 bases, J lost 1 base, and 15 bases lay in between. There are 15 residues in the CDR3.

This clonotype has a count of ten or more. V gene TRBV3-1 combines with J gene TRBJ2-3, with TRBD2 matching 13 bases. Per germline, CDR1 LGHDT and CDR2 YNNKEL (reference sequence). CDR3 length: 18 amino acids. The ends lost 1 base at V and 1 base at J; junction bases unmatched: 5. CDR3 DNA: TGTGCCAGCAGCCAAGTTCTAGGGACTAGCGGGGGCACAGATACGCAGTATTTT. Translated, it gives CASSQVLGTSGGTDTQYF.

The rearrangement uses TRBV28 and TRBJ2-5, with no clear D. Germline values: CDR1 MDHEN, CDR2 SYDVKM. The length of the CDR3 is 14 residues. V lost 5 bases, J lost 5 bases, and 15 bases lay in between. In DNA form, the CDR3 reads TGTGCCAGCAGTATCCGTCCCCTGGACGAGACCCAGTACTTC. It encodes CASSIRPLDETQYF. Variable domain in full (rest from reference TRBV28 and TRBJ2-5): DVKVTQSSRYLVKRTGEKVFLECVQDMDHENMFWYRQDPGLGLRLIYFSYDVKMKEKGDIPEGYSVSREKKERFSLILESASTNQTSMYLCASSIRPLDETQYFGPGTRLLVL.

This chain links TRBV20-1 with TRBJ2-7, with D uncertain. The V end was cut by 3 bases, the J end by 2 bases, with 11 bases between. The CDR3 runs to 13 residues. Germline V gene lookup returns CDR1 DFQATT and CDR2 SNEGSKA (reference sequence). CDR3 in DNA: TGCAGTGCTAGGGACGGGCAGACCTACGAGCAGTACTTC. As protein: CSARDGQTYEQYF.

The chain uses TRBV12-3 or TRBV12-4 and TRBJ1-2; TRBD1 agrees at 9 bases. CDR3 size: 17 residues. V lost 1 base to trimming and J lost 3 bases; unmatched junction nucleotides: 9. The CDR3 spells CASSLDYGTGLDYGYTF. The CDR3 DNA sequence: TGTGCCAGCAGTTTAGATTACGGGACAGGGCTCGACTATGGCTACACCTTC.

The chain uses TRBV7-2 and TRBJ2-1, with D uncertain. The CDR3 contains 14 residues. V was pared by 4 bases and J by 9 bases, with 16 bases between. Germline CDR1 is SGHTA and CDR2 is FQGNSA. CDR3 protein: CASSSVRLSGEQFF. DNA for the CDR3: TGTGCCAGCAGCTCCGTGAGACTTTCTGGTGAGCAGTTCTTC.

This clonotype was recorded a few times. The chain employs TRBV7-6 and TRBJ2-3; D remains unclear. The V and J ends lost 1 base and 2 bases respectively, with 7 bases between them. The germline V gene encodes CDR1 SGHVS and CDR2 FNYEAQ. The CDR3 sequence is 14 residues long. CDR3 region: CASSLELLTDTQYF. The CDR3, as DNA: TGTGCCAGCAGCTTAGAACTACTCACAGATACGCAGTATTTT.

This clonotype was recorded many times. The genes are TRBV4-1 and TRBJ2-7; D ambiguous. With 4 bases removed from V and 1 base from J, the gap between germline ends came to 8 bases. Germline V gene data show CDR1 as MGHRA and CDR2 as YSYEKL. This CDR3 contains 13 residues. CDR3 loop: CASSLRESYEQYF. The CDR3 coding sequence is TGCGCCAGCAGCCTTCGCGAGTCCTACGAGCAGTACTTC.

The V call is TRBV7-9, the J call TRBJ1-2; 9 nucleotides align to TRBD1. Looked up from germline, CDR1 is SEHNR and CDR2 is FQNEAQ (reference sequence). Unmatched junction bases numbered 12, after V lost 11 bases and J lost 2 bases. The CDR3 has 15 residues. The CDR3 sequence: CALGDREGINYGYTF. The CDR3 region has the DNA TGTGCCCTGGGGGACAGGGAGGGCATAAACTATGGCTACACCTTC.

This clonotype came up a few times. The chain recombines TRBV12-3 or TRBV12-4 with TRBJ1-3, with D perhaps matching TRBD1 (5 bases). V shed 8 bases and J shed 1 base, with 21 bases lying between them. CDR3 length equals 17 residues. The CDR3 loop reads CASALGTGPLSGNTIYF. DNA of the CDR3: TGTGCCAGCGCCCTGGGGACGGGGCCGCTGTCTGGAAACACCATATATTTT.

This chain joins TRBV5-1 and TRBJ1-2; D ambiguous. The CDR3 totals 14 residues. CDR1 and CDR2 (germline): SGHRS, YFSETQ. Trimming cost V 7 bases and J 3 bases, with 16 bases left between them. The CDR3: CASAKGGLDYGYTF. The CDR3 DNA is TGCGCCAGCGCTAAGGGAGGTCTTGACTATGGCTACACCTTC.

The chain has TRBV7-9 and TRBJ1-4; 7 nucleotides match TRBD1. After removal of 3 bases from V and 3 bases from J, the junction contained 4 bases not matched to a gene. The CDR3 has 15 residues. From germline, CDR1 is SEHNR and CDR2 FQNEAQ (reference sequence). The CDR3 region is CASSFRQGANEKLFF. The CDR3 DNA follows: TGTGCCAGCAGCTTCCGACAGGGAGCTAATGAAAAACTGTTTTTT.

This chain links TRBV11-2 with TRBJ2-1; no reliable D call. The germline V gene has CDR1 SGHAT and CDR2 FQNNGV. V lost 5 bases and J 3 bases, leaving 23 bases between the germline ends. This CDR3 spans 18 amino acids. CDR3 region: CASSTRSKLSLIYNEQFF. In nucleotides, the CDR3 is TGTGCCAGCAGCACGCGAAGTAAACTGAGCCTCATCTACAATGAGCAGTTCTTC.

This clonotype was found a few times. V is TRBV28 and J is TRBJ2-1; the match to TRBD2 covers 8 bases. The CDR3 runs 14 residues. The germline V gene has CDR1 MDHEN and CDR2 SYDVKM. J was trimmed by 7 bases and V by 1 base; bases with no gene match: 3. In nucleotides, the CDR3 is TGTGCCAGCAGTTTATACGGGGGGGGAAATGAGCAGTTCTTC. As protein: CASSLYGGGNEQFF. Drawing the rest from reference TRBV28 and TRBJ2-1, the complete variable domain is DVKVTQSSRYLVKRTGEKVFLECVQDMDHENMFWYRQDPGLGLRLIYFSYDVKMKEKGDIPEGYSVSREKKERFSLILESASTNQTSMYLCASSLYGGGNEQFFGPGTRLTVL.

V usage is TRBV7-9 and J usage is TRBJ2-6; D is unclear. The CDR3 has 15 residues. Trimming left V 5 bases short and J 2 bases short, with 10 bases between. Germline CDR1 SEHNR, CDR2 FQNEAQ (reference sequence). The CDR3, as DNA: TGTGCCAGCAGCAGGTTGAGGACTGGGGCCAACGTCCTGACTTTC. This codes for CASSRLRTGANVLTF.

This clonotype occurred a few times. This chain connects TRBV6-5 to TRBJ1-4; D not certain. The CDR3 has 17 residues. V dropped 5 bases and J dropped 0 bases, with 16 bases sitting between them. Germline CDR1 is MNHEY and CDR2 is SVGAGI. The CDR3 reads CASSRSSVKATNEKLFF. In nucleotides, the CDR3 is TGTGCCAGCAGTCGATCCAGCGTGAAAGCAACTAATGAAAAACTGTTTTTT.

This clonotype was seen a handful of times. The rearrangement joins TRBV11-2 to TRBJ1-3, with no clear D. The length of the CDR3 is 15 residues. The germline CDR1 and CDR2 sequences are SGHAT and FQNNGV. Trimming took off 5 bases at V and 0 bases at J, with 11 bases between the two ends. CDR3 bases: TGTGCCAGCAGCGGAGGTACGAACTCTGGAAACACCATATATTTT. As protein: CASSGGTNSGNTIYF.

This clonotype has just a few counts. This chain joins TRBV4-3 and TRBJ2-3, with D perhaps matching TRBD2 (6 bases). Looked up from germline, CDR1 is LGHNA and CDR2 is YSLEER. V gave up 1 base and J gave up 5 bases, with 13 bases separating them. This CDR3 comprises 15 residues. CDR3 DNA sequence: TGCGCCAGCAGCCAAGTCTACGGGGGACTAGATACGCAGTATTTT. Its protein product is CASSQVYGGLDTQYF.